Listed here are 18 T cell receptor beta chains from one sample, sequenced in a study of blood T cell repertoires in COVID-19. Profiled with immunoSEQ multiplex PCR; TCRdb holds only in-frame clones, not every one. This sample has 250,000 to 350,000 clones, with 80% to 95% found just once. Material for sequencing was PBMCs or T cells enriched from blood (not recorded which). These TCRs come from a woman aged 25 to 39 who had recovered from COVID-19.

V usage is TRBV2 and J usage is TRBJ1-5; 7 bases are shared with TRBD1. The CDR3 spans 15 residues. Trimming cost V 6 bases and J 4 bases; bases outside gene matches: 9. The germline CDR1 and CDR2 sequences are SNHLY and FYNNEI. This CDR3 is CASSSMGQPNQPQHF. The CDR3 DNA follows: TGTGCCAGCAGCTCAATGGGACAGCCTAATCAGCCCCAGCATTTT.

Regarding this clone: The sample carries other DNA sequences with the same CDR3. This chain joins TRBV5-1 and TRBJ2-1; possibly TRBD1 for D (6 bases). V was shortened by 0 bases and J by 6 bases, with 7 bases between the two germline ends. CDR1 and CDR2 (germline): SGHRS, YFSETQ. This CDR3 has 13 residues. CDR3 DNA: TGCGCCAGCAGCTTGGCAGGGGTCAATGAGCAGTTCTTC. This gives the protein CASSLAGVNEQFF.

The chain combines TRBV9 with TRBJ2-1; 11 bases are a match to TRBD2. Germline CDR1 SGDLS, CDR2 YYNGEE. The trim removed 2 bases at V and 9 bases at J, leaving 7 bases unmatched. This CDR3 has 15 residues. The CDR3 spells CASSVSSGGAREQFF. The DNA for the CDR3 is TGTGCCAGCAGCGTCAGTAGCGGGGGGGCTCGTGAGCAGTTCTTC.

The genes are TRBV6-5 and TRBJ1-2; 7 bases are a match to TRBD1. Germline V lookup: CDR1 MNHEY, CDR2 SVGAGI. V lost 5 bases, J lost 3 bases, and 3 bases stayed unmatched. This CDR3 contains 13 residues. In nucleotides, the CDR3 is TGTGCCAGCAGTCCCGACAGGGACTATGGCTACACCTTC. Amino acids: CASSPDRDYGYTF.

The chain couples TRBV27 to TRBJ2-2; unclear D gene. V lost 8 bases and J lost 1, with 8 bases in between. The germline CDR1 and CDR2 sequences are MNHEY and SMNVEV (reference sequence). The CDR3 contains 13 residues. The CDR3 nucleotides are TGTGCCAGCCAAGCGTGGAACACCGGGGAGCTGTTTTTT. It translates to CASQAWNTGELFF.

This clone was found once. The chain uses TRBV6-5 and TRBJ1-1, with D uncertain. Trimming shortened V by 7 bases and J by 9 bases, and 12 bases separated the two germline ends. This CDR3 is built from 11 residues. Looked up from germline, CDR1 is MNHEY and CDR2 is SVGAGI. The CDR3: CASNGFGKAFF. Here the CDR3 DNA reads TGTGCCAGCAATGGCTTCGGGAAAGCTTTCTTT.

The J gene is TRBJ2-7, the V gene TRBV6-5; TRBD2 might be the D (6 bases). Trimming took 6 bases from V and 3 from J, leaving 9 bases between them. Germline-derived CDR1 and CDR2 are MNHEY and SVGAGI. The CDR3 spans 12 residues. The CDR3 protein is CASSWTNYEQYF. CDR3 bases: TGTGCCAGCAGCTGGACTAACTACGAGCAGTACTTC.

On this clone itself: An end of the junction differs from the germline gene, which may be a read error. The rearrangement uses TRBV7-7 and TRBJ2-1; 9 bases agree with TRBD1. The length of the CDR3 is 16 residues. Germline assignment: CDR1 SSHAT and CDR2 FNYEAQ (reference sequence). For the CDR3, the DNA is TGTGCTAGCAGCTCCCAGACTACAATGACAGGGGGTGAGCAGTTCTTC. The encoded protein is CASSSQTTMTGGEQFF.

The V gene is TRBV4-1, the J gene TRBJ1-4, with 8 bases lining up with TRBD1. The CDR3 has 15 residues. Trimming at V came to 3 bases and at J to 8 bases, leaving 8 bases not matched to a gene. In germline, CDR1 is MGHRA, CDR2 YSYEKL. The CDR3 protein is CASSQAQGVLEKLFF. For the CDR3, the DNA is TGCGCCAGCAGCCAGGCACAGGGGGTGTTGGAAAAACTGTTTTTT.

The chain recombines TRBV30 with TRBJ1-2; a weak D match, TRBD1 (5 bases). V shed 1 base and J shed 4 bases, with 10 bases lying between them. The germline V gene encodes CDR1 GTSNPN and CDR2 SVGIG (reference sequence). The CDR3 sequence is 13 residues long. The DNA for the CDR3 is TGTGCCTGGAGTGAGGGGAACGGCTATGGCTACACCTTC. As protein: CAWSEGNGYGYTF.

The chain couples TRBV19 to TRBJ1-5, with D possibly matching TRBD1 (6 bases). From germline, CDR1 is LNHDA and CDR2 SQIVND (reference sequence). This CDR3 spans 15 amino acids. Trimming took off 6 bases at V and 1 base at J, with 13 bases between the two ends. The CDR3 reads CASRPQGISNQPQHF. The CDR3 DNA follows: TGTGCCAGTAGACCCCAGGGGATCAGCAATCAGCCCCAGCATTTT.

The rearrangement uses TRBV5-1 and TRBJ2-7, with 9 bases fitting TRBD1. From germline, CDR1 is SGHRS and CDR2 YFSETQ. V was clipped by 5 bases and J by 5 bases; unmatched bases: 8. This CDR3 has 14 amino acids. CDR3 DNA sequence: TGCGCCAGCAGTTCGGGACAGGGTGTCGACGAGCAGTACTTC. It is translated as CASSSGQGVDEQYF.

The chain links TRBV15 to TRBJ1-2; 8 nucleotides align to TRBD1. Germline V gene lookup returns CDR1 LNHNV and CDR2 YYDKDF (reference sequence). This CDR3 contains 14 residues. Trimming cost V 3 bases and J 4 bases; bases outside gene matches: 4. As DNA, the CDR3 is TGTGCCACCAGCAGCGGACAGGGAGCCTATGGCTACACCTTC. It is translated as CATSSGQGAYGYTF.

The CDR3, as DNA: TGTGCCAGCAGTTTAGAGGGACTAGCGTCCAACTACGAGCAGTACTTC. Its protein is CASSLEGLASNYEQYF. The chain combines TRBV27 with TRBJ2-7, with 10 bases matching TRBD2. The CDR3 covers 16 residues. V lost 2 bases to trimming and J lost 3 bases; unmatched junction nucleotides: 7. Looked up from germline, CDR1 is MNHEY and CDR2 is SMNVEV (reference sequence).

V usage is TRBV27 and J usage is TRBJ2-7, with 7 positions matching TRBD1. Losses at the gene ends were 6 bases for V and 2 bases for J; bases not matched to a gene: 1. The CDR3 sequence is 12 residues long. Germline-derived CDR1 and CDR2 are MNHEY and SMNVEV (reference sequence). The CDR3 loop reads CASRTGPYEQYF. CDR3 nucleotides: TGTGCCAGCAGGACAGGGCCCTACGAGCAGTACTTC.

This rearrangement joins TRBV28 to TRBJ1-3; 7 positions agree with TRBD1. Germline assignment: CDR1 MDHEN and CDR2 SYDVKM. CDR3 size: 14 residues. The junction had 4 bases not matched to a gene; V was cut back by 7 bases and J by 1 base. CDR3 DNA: TGTGCCAGCACCCAGGGGGTGTCTGGAAACACCATATATTTT. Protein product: CASTQGVSGNTIYF.

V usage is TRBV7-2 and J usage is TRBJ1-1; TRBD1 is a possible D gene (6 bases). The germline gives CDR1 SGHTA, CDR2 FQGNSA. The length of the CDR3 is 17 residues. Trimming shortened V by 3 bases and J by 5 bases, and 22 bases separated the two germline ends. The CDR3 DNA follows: TGTGCCAGCAGCTTCCTGGGGGGGGCGCAGAGTGGAACTGAAGCTTTCTTT. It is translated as CASSFLGGAQSGTEAFF.

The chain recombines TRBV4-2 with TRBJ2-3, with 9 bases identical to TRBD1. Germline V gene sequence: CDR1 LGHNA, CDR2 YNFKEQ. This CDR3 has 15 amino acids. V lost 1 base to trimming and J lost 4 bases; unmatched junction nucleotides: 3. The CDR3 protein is CASSQGQGGADTQYF. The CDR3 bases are TGTGCCAGCAGCCAAGGACAGGGGGGCGCAGATACGCAGTATTTT.